Presented here are 3 T cell receptor beta chains from one specimen sequenced in a study of T cell changes during pregnancy in multiple sclerosis. Clones were sequenced by immunoSEQ multiplex PCR, and TCRdb holds only the in-frame ones, with some missing. The sample holds under 100,000 clones; nearly 95% are singletons and the top ten take over 0.95%. The input for sequencing was peripheral blood, taken in the second trimester of pregnancy. The receptor set was obtained from a female donor with multiple sclerosis, enrolled in a pregnancy study.

Only one count was recorded for this clone. This sequence joins TRBV11-2 and TRBJ2-2, with 11 bases aligning to TRBD2. Germline CDR1 SGHAT, CDR2 FQNNGV. There are 16 residues in the CDR3. The V and J ends lost 5 bases and 7 bases, in that order; junction bases with no gene match: 9. CDR3 sequence: CASSGALAGADGELFF. The DNA for the CDR3 is TGTGCCAGCAGCGGGGCACTAGCGGGAGCGGACGGGGAGCTGTTTTTT.

The chain couples TRBV27 to TRBJ1-1; 8 positions agree with TRBD1. CDR1 and CDR2 (germline): MNHEY, SMNVEV (reference sequence). The ends lost 5 bases at V and 4 bases at J; junction bases unmatched: 6. The length of the CDR3 is 14 residues. The CDR3 DNA reads as TGTGCCAGCAGTCCCTCAACAGGGGGCACTGAAGCTTTCTTT. Its protein is CASSPSTGGTEAFF.

This chain joins TRBV7-8 and TRBJ2-2, with TRBD2 as a possible D gene (5 bases). This CDR3 has 15 amino acids. Germline-derived CDR1 and CDR2 are SGHVS and FQNEAQ. V shed 5 bases and J shed 4 bases, with 14 bases lying between them. The CDR3 is CASSPSWTPTGELFF. CDR3 coding DNA: TGTGCCAGCAGCCCTAGCTGGACCCCCACCGGGGAGCTGTTTTTT.